Listed below are T cell receptor beta chains from one sample, sequenced in a study of cytomegalovirus exposure and HLA in healthy donors. The repertoire was sequenced with immunoSEQ multiplex PCR; TCRdb's copy has only in-frame clones and lacks some. The profile shows approximately 210,000 clones, about 85% of them singletons. The sample consisted of PBMCs. All receptors come from a male donor in good health and CMV-seropositive. CDR3s include the opening cysteine and the closing phenylalanine or tryptophan. A D gene is named only where the DNA matches it firmly. The size of a clone is reported for some rows only, either as once, few or many, or as a class for expanded clones.

abundance	len	d_gene	v_gene	j_gene	CDR3nt	CDR3aa
few	17	.	TRBV18	TRBJ1-1	TGTGCCAGCTCACAGAATTCACTAACAGGACAGAAAACTGAAGCTTTCTTT	CASSQNSLTGQKTEAFF
few	14	.	TRBV7-9	TRBJ2-2	TGTGCCAGCAGCTTAGACAGAAATGGCGGGGAGCTGTTTTTT	CASSLDRNGGELFF
.	16	.	TRBV11-2	TRBJ1-6	TGTGCCAGCAGCTTAGTCACGGGTTTAATAAATTCACCCCTCCACTTT	CASSLVTGLINSPLHF
.	14	TRBD1	TRBV6-5	TRBJ2-1	TGTGCCAGCAGCCGACAGGGGAACTCCAATGAGCAGTTCTTC	CASSRQGNSNEQFF
.	12	.	TRBV7-2	TRBJ2-7	TGTGCCAGCAGCTTTGGTTTAGACGAGCAGTACTTC	CASSFGLDEQYF
.	15	.	TRBV9	TRBJ2-2	TGTGCCAGCAGCACCCGGGACACCTCCACCGGGGAGCTGTTTTTT	CASSTRDTSTGELFF
.	13	.	TRBV7-9	TRBJ1-3	TGTGCCAGCAGCTTAAAAGGGGGAGACACCATATATTTT	CASSLKGGDTIYF
.	19	TRBD1	TRBV28	TRBJ2-1	TGTGCCAGCAGGCGAGGGGGACAGGGGCGGTATACACTCTACAATGAGCAGTTCTTC	CASRRGGQGRYTLYNEQFF
.	18	TRBD1	TRBV7-2	TRBJ2-7	TGTGCCAGCAGCTACCAAGCGGGACAGGGGGGAAACACCTACGAGCAGTACTTC	CASSYQAGQGGNTYEQYF
.	15	TRBD1	TRBV10-3	TRBJ2-7	TGTGCCATCAGGGATCCGGGACAGCTACCGCAGGAGCAGTACTTC	CAIRDPGQLPQEQYF